This TCR beta chain was observed in a study of blood T cells in healthy people across ages. Findings of the study overall: Age showed a roughly linear inverse relationship with TCR beta diversity per million T cells. Long-lived donors exceeded aged donors in naive CD4+ cells and diversity.

Ten milliliters was the volume of peripheral blood drawn from each donor. Per sample, extraction of total RNA gave at least 5 micrograms in every case. V lost 5 bases to trimming and J lost 13 bases, with 14 bases between them. The CDR3 totals 11 residues. Germline V CDR1 and CDR2: MNHEY, SVGEGT. In its sample, this clonotype was seen a few times. What it binds is not known. It was with a sample-barcoded 5' primer and a J-beta primer mix that a second PCR of roughly 7 to 12 cycles was run. One entry per CDR3 protein, called by TCRdb with MiXCR from the 5' RACE reads. This table holds over 1,500,000 distinct CDR3 sequences, around 48% found once.

The clonotype comes from a woman between 40 and 50 years old in good health. The J gene is TRBJ2-5, the V gene TRBV6-2 or TRBV6-3, with D perhaps assigned TRBD1 or TRBD2 (5 bases each). Sequencing input: blood. CDR3 in DNA: TGTGCCAGCAGTGAACCGGGGCCCAGGTACTTC. Its translation is CASSEPGPRYF.